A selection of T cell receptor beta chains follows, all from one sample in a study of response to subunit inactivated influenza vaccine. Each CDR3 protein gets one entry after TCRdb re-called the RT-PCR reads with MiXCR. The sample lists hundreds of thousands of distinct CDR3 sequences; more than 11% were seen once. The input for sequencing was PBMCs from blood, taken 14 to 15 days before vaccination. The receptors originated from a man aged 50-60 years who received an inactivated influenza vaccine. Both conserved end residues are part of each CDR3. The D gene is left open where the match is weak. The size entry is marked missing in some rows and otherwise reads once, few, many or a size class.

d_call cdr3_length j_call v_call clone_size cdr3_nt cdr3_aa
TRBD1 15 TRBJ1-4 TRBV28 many TGTGCCAGCAGTTTAGGCAGGGGGCTTTATGAAAAACTGTTTTTT CASSLGRGLYEKLFF
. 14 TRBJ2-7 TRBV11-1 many TGTGCCAGCAGCTTAGACCCAGTTTCCTACGAGCAGTACTTC CASSLDPVSYEQYF
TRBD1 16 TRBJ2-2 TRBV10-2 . TGCGCCAGCAGTGAGCCGGGACAGGTGGTCACCGGGGAGCTGTTTTTT CASSEPGQVVTGELFF
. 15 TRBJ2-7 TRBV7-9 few TGTGCCAGCAGCTTATCCGGGGACTTAACCTACGAGCAGTACTTC CASSLSGDLTYEQYF
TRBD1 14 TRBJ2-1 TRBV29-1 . TGCAGCGTTGATCGGGACAGGGGAAACAATGAGCAGTTCTTC CSVDRDRGNNEQFF
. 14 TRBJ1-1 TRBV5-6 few TGTGCCAGCCTACCGGGCCCGGGGGTATCTGAAGCTTTCTTT CASLPGPGVSEAFF
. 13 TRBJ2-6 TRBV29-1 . TGCAGCGTGCCATTCGGTGGGGCCAACGTCCTGACTTTC CSVPFGGANVLTF
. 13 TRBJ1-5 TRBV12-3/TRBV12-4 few TGTGCCAGCAGTCAAAGTTACAATCAGCCCCAGCATTTT CASSQSYNQPQHF
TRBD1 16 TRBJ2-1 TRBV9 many TGTGCCAGCAGCGTAGTGGGACAGGGGGCTTGGAATGAGCAGTTCTTC CASSVVGQGAWNEQFF
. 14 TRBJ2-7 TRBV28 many TGTGCCAGCAGTAAGCCCCTAGGCACCTACGAGCAGTACTTC CASSKPLGTYEQYF
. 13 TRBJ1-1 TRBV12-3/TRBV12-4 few TGTGCCAGCAGTTTAGTGGGCGGATCGGGAGCTTTCTTT CASSLVGGSGAFF
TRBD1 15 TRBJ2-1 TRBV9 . TGTGCCAGCAGCACCGGGACAGGGATAGGCAATGAGCAGTTCTTC CASSTGTGIGNEQFF
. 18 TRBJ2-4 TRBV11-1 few TGTGCCAGCAGCTTAGCGGAGCTAGCGATGGTAGCCAAAAACATTCAGTACTTC CASSLAELAMVAKNIQYF
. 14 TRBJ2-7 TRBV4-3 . TGCGCCAGCAGCCACTATCAGGGGACCAGCGAGCAGTACTTC CASSHYQGTSEQYF
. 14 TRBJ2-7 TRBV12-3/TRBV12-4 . TGTGCCAGCAGTTTGGGACCGGAGGGCTACGAGCAGTACTTC CASSLGPEGYEQYF
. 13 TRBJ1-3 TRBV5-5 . TGTGCCAGCAGCTTGGAATATGGCGACGGGGGATATTTT CASSLEYGDGGYF
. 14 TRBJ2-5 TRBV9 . TGTGCCAGCAGCGTAGCGGGGGAGCAAGAGACCCAGTACTTC CASSVAGEQETQYF
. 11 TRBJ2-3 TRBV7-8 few TGTGCCAGCAGCTTAGCGTGGACGCAGTATTTT CASSLAWTQYF
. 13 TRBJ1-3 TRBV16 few TGTGCCAGCAGCCAAGGGTGGTGGAACACCATATATTTT CASSQGWWNTIYF
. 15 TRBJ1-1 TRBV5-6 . TGTGCCAGCAGCTTGACAGGGATCATGAACACTGAAGCTTTCTTT CASSLTGIMNTEAFF
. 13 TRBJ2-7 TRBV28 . TGTGCCAGCAGCCTACGGTCGAACCTGGGGCAGTACTTC CASSLRSNLGQYF
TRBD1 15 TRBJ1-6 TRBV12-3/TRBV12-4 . TGTGCCAGCAGTTTAGGGGGACAGGGGCGTTCACCCCTCCACTTT CASSLGGQGRSPLHF
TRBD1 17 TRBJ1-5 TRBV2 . TGTACCTTCTGTTTAGGAGACAGGGACGGAGACAATCAGCCCCAGCATTTT CTFCLGDRDGDNQPQHF
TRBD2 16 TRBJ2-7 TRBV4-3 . TGCGCCAGCAGCCCCTATAAGGGGCGGGAGGTCTACGAGCAGTACTTC CASSPYKGREVYEQYF
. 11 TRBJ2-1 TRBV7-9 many TGTGCCAGCAGCTTAGACAATGAGCAGTTCTTC CASSLDNEQFF
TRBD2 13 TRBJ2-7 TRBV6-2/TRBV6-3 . TGTGCCAGCAATCCTATCCGAGCGGGGGAGCAGTACTTC CASNPIRAGEQYF
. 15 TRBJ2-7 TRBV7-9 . TGTGCCAGCAGCTTAACCGGACAACCGAACTACGAGCAGTACTTC CASSLTGQPNYEQYF
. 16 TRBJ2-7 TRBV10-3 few TGTGCCATCAGTGAGTCCGAATGGGCCATCTCCTACGAGCAGTACTTC CAISESEWAISYEQYF
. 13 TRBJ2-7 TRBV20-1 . TGCAGTGCTAGAGATCAACGGGGCTACGAGCAGTACTTC CSARDQRGYEQYF
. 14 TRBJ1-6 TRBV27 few TGTGCCAGCAGTTTAGGGAATGGCAATTCACCCCTCCACTTT CASSLGNGNSPLHF
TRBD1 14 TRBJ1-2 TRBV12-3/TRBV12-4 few TGTGCCAGCAGAACACAGGGGGAAGACTATGGCTACACCTTC CASRTQGEDYGYTF
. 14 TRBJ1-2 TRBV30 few TGTGCCTGGAGTCCCAACTCAGGGTTCTATGGCTACACCTTC CAWSPNSGFYGYTF
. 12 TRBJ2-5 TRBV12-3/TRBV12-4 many TGTGCCAGCAGTACCCTTCAAGAGACCCAGTACTTC CASSTLQETQYF
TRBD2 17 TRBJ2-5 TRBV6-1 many TGTGCCAGCAGGACAAGTCGGAGCGGGAGGGCCGGGGAGACCCAGTACTTC CASRTSRSGRAGETQYF
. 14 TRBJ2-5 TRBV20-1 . TGCAGTGCTAGAGATAGTAAAGGCCTGGAGACCCAGTACTTC CSARDSKGLETQYF
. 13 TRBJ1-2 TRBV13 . TGTGCCAGCAGCCCTCAGGGGAGAGGTGGCTACACCTTC CASSPQGRGGYTF